The T cell receptor (beta chain) described here comes from a study of OX40 agonist ivuxolimab in advanced cancers. Study summary: Treatment received earlier with anti-PD-1, anti-PD-L1 or anti-CTLA-4 agents was allowed, and less than 45% had some. Overall study results and limits: More expanded clones were found, on average, in CD8+ than in CD4+ T cells.

Clones were read by immunoSEQ multiplex PCR, and TCRdb kept only the in-frame ones, dropping some. Of under 40,000 clones detected, approximately 80% appear once; the ten largest clones hold around 12%. The germline V and J ends were trimmed by 6 bases and 0 bases, with 12 bases remaining between them. This CDR3 region has 15 residues. The V gene's germline CDR1 is MGHDK and CDR2 SYGVNS. With respect to this clone: Its antigen is unidentified.

The source material was CD4+ or CD8+ T cells sorted from blood, sampled in a trial of the OX40 agonist ivuxolimab. The chain links TRBV25-1 to TRBJ2-1; perhaps D is TRBD1 or TRBD2 (5 bases each). This TCR came from an adult with an advanced solid tumor such as melanoma, head and neck, liver or kidney cancer. Written as DNA, the CDR3 is TGTGCCAGCAGGGGGGAAGCGGCCTCCTACAATGAGCAGTTCTTC. Encoded protein: CASRGEAASYNEQFF.